Included here is one TCR beta chain sequence, with context. Its antigen is as yet unknown. These data come from a study of shared clonotypes between healthy human individuals. Whole-study context: With ages of 18 to 49, the donors were two women and three men.

Repertoires were generated with immunoSEQ multiplex PCR, while TCRdb's copy carries only in-frame clones and drops some. Counted here are more than 400,000 clones, about 72% occurring once; the ten biggest clones make up about 12%. Trimming cost V 4 bases and J 2 bases, with 14 bases left between them. The V gene's germline CDR1 is SGDLS and CDR2 YYNGEE. This CDR3 comprises 15 residues. Study-level results: How much donors shared clonotypes was expected to be affected by sequencing depth. The donor pool, a small one, limited the genetic and exposure-history diversity represented.

The sample comprised PBMCs. The sequence came from a woman aged 40-49 years in good health. Some clones in this sample may be carry-over from other donors' samples. V gene TRBV9 combines with J gene TRBJ2-3; D is perhaps TRBD1 or TRBD2 (5 bases each). CDR3 bases: TGTGCCAGCAGCATCCGGGACGGCATCACAGATACGCAGTATTTT. Residues: CASSIRDGITDTQYF.